This T cell receptor (beta chain) was retrieved from a study of blood T cell repertoires in COVID-19. Study background: Researchers got acute and convalescent COVID-19 samples from the United States, Italy and Spain. Sample material is recorded as cDNA or gDNA derived from T cells, B-cell-depleted T cells, or PBMCs.

The authors' processing: Estimation of nucleated cell counts was performed using reference gene primer amplification. Measured with immunoSEQ multiplex PCR; TCRdb has only the in-frame clones, and not every one. That table gives V, J and clone size, and the DNA gave D and trimming. The sample includes 53,000 or so clones, just over 85% seen only once; the top ten take about 10%. With 8 bases removed from V and 1 base from J, the gap between germline ends came to 11 bases. Germline V gives CDR1 SGHAT, CDR2 FQNNGV. CDR3 length: 13 residues. This chain joins TRBV11-2 and TRBJ1-1; D is possibly TRBD1 (6 bases). Sequences were obtained from peripheral blood. This clonotype originated in a man between 65 and 79 years old with active COVID-19. The CDR3 nucleotides read TGTGCCAGCGGCCGGACAGAGAACACTGAAGCTTTCTTT. Its translation: CASGRTENTEAFF. The full variable domain, with the rest looked up from reference TRBV11-2 and TRBJ1-1, is EAGVAQSPRYKIIEKRQSVAFWCNPISGHATLYWYQQILGQGPKLLIQFQNNGVVDDSQLPKDRFSAERLKGVDSTLKIQPAKLEDSAVYLCASGRTENTEAFFGQGTRLTVV.